This TCR beta chain stems from a study of regulatory T cells in long-lasting Graves disease. CDR1 is MNHEY, CDR2 SMNVEV, per germline (reference sequence). The CDR3 has 15 amino acids. V trimming: 8 bases; J trimming: 2 bases; junction bases outside the gene matches: 11. Regarding time point: persistent/refractory GD, antithyroid drugs over 5 years with positive TRAb. The TCR library used RNA extracted from PBMCs. As collected, the peripheral blood samples measured 7.5 to 10 milliliters each and went into EDTA tubes. Sequencing libraries for TCR beta were prepared with iRepertoire HTBI primers and Arm-PCR of CDR3 regions. In the original analysis: Identified segments across samples numbered just over 60 TRBV and about 15 TRBJ. TCRdb fed the multiplex PCR reads into MiXCR, producing one record per CDR3 protein. The V and J calls, along with clone size, are taken from TCRdb and not from the paper's own processing. The sample lists roughly 700,000 distinct CDR3 sequences; around 30% were seen once.

This clonotype was counted only a few times. The sequence was collected from a female donor with Graves disease. The V call is TRBV27, the J call TRBJ1-1; 7 bases fit TRBD1. The sequencing here drew on peripheral blood mononuclear cells (PBMCs), taken when the disease was refractory, from a patient treated with antithyroid drugs. The CDR3 loop is CASRWERDSNTEAFF. CDR3 sequence (DNA): TGTGCCAGCCGATGGGAGCGGGACAGCAACACTGAAGCTTTCTTT.